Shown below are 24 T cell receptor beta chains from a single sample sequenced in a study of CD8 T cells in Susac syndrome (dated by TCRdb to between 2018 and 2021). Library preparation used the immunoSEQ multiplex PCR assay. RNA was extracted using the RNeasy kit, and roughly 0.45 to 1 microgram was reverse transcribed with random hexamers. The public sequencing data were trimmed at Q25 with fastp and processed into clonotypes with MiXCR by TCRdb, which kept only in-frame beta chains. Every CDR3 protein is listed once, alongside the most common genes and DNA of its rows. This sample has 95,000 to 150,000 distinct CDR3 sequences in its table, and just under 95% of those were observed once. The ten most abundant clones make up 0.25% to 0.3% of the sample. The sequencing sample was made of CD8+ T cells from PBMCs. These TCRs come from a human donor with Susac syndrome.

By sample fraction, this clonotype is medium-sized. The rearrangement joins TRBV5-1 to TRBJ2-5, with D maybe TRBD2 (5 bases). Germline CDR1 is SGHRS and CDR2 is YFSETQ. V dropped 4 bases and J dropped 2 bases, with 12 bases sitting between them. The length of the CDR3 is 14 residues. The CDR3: CASSPEADQETQYF. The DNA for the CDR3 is TGCGCCAGCAGCCCGGAGGCGGATCAAGAGACCCAGTACTTC.

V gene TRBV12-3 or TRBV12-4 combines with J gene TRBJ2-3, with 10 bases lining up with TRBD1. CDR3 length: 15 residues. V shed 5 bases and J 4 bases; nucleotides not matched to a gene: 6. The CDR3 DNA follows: TGTGCCAGCAGTCCTCCGGGACAGGGGTCAGATACGCAGTATTTT. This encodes CASSPPGQGSDTQYF.

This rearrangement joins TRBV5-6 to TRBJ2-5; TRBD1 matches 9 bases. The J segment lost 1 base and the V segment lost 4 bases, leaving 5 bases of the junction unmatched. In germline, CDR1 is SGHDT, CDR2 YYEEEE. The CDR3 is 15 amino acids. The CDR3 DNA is TGTGCCAGCAGCCCCGGGACAGGGATCCAAGAGACCCAGTACTTC. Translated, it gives CASSPGTGIQETQYF.

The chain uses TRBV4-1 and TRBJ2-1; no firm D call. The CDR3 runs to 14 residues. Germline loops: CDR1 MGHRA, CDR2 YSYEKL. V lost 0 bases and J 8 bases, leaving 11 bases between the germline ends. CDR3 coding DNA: TGCGCCAGCAGCCAAGACGTCCCCCGCGATGAGCAGTTCTTC. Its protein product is CASSQDVPRDEQFF.

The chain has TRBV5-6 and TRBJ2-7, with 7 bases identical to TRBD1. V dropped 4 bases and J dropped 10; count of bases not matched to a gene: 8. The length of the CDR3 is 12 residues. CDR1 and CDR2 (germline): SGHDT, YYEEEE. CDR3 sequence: CASSRQGTGQYF. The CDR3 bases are TGTGCCAGCAGCAGACAGGGAACAGGACAGTACTTC.

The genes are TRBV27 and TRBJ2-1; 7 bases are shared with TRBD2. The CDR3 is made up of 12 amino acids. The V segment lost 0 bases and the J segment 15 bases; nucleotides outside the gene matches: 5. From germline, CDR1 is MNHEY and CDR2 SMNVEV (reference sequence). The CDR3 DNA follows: TGTGCCAGCAGTTTATCGGGGGGGAGGAGGTTCTTC. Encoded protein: CASSLSGGRRFF.

The CDR3 DNA reads TGCGCCAGCAGCCCGGGGACAGGGGGCGGTGGGCAGCCCCAGCATTTT. Its protein product is CASSPGTGGGGQPQHF. The rearrangement joins TRBV4-1 to TRBJ1-5, with 12 bases fitting TRBD1. The V gene end was trimmed by 4 bases and the J gene end by 7 bases; junction bases not matched to a gene: 8. Germline values: CDR1 MGHRA, CDR2 YSYEKL. The CDR3 has 16 amino acids.

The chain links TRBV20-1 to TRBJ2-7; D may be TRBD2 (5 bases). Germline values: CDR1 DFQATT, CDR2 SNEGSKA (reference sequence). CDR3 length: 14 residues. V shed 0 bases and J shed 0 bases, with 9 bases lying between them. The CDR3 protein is CSARDRLFSYEQYF. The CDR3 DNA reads TGCAGTGCTAGAGATCGACTATTCTCCTACGAGCAGTACTTC.

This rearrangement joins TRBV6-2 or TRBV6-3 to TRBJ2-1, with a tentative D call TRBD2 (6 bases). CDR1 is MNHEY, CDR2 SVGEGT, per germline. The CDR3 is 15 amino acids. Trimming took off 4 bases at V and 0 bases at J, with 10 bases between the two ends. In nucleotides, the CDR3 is TGTGCCAGCAGTTCTCGGGGGTCCTCCTACAATGAGCAGTTCTTC. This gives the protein CASSSRGSSYNEQFF.

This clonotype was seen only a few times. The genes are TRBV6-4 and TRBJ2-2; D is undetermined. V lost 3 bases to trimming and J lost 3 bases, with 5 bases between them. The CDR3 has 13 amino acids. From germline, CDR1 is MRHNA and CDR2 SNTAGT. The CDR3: CASSEGYTGELFF. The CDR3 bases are TGTGCCAGCAGTGAAGGGTACACCGGGGAGCTGTTTTTT.

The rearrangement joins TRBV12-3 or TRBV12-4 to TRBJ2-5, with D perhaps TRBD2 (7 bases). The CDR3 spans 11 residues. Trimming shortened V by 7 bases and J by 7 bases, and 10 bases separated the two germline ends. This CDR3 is CASKGGGTQYF. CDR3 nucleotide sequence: TGTGCCAGCAAGGGAGGGGGGACCCAGTACTTC.

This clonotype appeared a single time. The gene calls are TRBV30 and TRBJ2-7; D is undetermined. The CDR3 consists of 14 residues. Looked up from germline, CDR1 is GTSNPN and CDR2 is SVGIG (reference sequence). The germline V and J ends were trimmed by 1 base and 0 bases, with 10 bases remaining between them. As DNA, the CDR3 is TGTGCCTGGAGTGAGTTAATACCCTCCTACGAGCAGTACTTC. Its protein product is CAWSELIPSYEQYF.

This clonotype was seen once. The CDR3 is CAFLPTNTDTQYF. CDR3 bases: TGTGCCTTCCTACCCACAAACACAGATACGCAGTATTTT. The chain employs TRBV30 and TRBJ2-3; D ambiguous. V was clipped by 7 bases and J by 2 bases, with 13 bases between them. Germline CDR1 and CDR2: GTSNPN and SVGIG (reference sequence). The CDR3 covers 13 residues.

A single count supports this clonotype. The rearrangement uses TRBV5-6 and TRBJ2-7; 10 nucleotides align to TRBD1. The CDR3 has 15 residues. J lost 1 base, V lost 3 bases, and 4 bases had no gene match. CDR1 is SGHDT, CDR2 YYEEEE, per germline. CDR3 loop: CASSSWTGGSYEQYF. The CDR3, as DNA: TGTGCCAGCAGCTCTTGGACAGGGGGGTCCTACGAGCAGTACTTC.

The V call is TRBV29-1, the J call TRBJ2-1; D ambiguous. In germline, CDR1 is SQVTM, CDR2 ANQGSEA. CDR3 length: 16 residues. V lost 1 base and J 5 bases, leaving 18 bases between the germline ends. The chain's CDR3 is CSVEGPLGVPNNEQFF. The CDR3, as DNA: TGCAGCGTTGAAGGACCCCTCGGAGTTCCAAACAATGAGCAGTTCTTC.

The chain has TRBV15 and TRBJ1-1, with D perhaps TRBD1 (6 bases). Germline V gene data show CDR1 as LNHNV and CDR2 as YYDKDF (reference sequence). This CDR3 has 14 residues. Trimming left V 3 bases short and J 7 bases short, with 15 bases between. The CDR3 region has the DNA TGTGCCACCAGCAGGCCGGACAGAATATTTGAAGCTTTCTTT. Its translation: CATSRPDRIFEAFF. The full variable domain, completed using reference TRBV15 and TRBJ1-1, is DAMVIQNPRYQVTQFGKPVTLSCSQTLNHNVMYWYQQKSSQAPKLLFHYYDKDFNNEADTPDNFQSRRPNTSFCFLDIRSPGLGDTAMYLCATSRPDRIFEAFFGQGTRLTVV.

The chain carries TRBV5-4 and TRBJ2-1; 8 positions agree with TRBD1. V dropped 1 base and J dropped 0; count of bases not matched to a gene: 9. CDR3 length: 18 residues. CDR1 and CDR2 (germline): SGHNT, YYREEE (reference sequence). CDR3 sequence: CASSLRTGTTSSYNEQFF. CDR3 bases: TGTGCCAGCAGCTTGAGGACAGGGACGACGAGCTCCTACAATGAGCAGTTCTTC.

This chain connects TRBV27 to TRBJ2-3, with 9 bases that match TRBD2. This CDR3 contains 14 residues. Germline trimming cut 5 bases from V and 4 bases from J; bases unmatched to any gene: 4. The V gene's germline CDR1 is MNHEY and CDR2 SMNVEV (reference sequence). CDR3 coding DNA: TGTGCCAGCAGTGACCGCGGGGGGGCAGATACGCAGTATTTT. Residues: CASSDRGGADTQYF.

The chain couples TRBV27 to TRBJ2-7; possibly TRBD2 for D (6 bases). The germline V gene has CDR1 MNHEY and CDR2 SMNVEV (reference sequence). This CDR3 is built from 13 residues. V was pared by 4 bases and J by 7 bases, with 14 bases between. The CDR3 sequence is CASSSSGLFEQYF. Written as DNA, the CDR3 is TGTGCCAGCAGTTCATCGGGACTCTTTGAGCAGTACTTC.

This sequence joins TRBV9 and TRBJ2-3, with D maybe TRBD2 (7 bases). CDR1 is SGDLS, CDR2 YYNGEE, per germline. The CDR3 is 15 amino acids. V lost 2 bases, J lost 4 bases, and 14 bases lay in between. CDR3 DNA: TGTGCCAGCAGCGTGGGGGGGGGCCGTTCAGATACGCAGTATTTT. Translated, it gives CASSVGGGRSDTQYF.

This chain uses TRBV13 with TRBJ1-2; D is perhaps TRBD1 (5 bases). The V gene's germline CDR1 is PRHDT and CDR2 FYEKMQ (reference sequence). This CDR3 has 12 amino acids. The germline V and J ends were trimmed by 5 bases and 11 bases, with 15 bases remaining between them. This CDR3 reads CASSLGTSRYTF. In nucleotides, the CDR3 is TGTGCCAGCAGCCTCGGGACCTCTCGGTACACCTTC.

The CDR3 is CASSKDSRMETQYF. The CDR3 coding sequence is TGTGCCAGCAGTAAGGACAGCCGGATGGAGACCCAGTACTTC. V is TRBV6-5 and J is TRBJ2-5; D may be TRBD1 (6 bases). The germline gives CDR1 MNHEY, CDR2 SVGAGI. Trimming cost V 5 bases and J 5 bases, with 15 bases left between them. The CDR3 contains 14 residues.

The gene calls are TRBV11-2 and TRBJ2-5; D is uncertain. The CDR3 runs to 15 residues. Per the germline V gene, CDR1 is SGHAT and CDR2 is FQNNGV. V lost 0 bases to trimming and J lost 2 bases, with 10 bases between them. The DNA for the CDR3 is TGTGCCAGCAGCTTAGAGTATAGTAAGCAAGAGACCCAGTACTTC. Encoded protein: CASSLEYSKQETQYF.

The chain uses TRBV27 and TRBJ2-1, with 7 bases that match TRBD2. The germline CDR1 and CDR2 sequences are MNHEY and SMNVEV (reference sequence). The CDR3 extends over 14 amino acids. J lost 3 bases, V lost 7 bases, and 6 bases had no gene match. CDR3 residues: CASTPGLNYNEQFF. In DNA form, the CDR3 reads TGTGCCAGCACTCCGGGACTAAACTACAATGAGCAGTTCTTC.